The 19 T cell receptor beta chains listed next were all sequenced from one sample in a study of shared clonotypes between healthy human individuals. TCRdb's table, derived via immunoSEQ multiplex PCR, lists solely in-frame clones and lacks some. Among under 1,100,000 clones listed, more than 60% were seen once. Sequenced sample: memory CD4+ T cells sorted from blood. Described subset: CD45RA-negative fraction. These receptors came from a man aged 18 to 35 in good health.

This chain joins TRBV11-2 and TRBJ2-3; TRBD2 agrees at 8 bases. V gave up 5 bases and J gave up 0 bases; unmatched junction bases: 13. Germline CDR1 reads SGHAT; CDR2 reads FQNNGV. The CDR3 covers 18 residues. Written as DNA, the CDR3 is TGTGCCAGCAGCCTTTTAGCGGGGACCTTTACTAGCACAGATACGCAGTATTTT. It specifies CASSLLAGTFTSTDTQYF.

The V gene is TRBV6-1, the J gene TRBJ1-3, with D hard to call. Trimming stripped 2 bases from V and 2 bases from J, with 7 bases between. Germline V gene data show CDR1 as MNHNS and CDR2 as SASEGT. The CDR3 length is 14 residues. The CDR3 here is CASSERRAGNTIYF. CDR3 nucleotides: TGTGCCAGCAGTGAAAGGCGGGCTGGAAACACCATATATTTT.

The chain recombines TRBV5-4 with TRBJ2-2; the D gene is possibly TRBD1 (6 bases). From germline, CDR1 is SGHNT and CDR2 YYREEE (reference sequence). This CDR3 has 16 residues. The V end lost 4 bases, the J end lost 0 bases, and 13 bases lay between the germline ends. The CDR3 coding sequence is TGTGCCAGCAGCGGACCCGGGACACCGAACACCGGGGAGCTGTTTTTT. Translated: CASSGPGTPNTGELFF.

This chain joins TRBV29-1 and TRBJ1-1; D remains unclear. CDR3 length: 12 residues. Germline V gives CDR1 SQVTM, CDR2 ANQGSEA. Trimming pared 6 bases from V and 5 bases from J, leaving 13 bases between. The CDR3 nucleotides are TGCAGCGTCGCTGGGATTAGAACTGAAGCTTTCTTT. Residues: CSVAGIRTEAFF. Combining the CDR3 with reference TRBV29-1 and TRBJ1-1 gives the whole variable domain SAVISQKPSRDICQRGTSLTIQCQVDSQVTMMFWYRQQPGQSLTLIATANQGSEATYESGFVIDKFPISRPNLTFSTLTVSNMSPEDSSIYLCSVAGIRTEAFFGQGTRLTVV.

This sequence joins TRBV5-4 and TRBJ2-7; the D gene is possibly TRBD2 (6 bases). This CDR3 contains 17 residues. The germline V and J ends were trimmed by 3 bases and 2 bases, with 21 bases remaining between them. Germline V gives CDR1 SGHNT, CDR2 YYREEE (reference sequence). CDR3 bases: TGTGCCAGCAGCTCAAAATTCGGGACTGCGAGGGCCTACGAGCAGTACTTC. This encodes CASSSKFGTARAYEQYF.

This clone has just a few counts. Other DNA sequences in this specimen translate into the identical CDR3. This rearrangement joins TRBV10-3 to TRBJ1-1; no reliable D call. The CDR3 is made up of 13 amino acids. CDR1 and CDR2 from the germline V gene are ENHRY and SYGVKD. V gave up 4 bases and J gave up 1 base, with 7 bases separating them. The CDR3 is CAISVGGNTEAFF. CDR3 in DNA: TGTGCCATCAGTGTCGGCGGGAACACTGAAGCTTTCTTT.

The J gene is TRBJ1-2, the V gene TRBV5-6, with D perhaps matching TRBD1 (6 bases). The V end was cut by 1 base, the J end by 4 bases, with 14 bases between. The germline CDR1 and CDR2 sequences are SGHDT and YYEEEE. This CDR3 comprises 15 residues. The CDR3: CASSLRDTRSYGYTF. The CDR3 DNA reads TGTGCCAGCAGCTTGCGGGACACTCGCTCCTATGGCTACACCTTC.

The CDR3 DNA sequence: TGTGCCAGCCAACCGGGACAGCAAGAGACCCAGTACTTC. Translation gives CASQPGQQETQYF. This chain uses TRBV7-9 with TRBJ2-5; TRBD1 agrees at 7 bases. V dropped 8 bases and J dropped 2; count of bases not matched to a gene: 5. The CDR3 totals 13 residues. Germline V gene sequence: CDR1 SEHNR, CDR2 FQNEAQ (reference sequence). The full variable domain, rest sourced from reference TRBV7-9 and TRBJ2-5, is DTGVSQNPRHKITKRGQNVTFRCDPISEHNRLYWYRQTLGQGPEFLTYFQNEAQLEKSRLLSDRFSAERPKGSFSTLEIQRTEQGDSAMYLCASQPGQQETQYFGPGTRLLVL.

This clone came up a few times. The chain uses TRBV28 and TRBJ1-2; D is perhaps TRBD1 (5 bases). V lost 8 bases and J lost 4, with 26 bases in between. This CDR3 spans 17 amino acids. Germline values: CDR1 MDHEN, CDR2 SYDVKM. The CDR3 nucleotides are TGTGCCAGCTCATTAGTTGAGGGACCCAGGGCGGTCTATGGCTACACCTTC. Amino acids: CASSLVEGPRAVYGYTF.

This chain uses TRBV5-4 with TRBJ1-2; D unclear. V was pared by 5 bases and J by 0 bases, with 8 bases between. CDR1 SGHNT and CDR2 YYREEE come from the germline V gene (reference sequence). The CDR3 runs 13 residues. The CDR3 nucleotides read TGTGCCAGCAGTTTGTCGCCTAACTATGGCTACACCTTC. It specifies CASSLSPNYGYTF.

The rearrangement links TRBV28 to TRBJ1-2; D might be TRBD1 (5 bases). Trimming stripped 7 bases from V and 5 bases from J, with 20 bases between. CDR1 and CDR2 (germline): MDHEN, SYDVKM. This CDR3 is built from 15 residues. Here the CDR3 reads CASNARDGISYGYTF. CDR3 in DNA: TGTGCCAGCAACGCCCGGGACGGGATTTCGTATGGCTACACCTTC.

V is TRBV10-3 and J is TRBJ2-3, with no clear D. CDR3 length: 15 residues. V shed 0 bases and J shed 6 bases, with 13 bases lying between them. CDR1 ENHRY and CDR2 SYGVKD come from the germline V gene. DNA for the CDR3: TGTGCCATCAGTGAGTCCCTGTTGGGGTCTGATACGCAGTATTTT. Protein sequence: CAISESLLGSDTQYF.

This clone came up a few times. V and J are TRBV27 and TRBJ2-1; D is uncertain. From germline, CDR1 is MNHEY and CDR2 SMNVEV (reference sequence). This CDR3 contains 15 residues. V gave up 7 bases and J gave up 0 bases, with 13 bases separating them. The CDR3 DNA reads TGTGCCAGCACCCCAATGGAAAGCTCCTACAATGAGCAGTTCTTC. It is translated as CASTPMESSYNEQFF.

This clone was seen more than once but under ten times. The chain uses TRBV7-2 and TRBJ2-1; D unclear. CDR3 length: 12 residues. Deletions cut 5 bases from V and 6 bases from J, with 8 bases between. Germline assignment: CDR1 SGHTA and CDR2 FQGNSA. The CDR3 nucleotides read TGTGCCAGCAGCGACGGTCCCAATGAGCAGTTCTTC. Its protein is CASSDGPNEQFF.

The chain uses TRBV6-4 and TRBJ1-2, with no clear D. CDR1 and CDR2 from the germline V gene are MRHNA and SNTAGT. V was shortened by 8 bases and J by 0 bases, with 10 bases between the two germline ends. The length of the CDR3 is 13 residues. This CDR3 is CASVPGSNYGYTF. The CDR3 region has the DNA TGTGCCAGCGTCCCGGGTTCTAACTATGGCTACACCTTC.

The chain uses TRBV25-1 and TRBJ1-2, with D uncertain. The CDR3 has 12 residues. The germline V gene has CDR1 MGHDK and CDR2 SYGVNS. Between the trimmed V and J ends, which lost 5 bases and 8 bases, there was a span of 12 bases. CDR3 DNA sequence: TGTGCCAGCAGTAAGAAGAGAGAAGGCTACACCTTC. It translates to CASSKKREGYTF.

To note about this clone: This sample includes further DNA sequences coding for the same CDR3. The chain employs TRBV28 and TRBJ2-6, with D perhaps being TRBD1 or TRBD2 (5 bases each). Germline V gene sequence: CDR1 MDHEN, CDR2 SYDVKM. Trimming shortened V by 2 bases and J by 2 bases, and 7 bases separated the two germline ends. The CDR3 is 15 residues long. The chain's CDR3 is CASSLGGTGANVLTF. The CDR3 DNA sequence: TGTGCCAGCAGTTTAGGGGGAACTGGGGCCAACGTCCTGACTTTC.

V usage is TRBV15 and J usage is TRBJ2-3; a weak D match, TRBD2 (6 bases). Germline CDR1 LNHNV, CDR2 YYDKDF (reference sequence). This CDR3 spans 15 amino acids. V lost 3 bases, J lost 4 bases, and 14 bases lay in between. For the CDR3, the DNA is TGTGCCACCAGCAGGGGGACTCCGGCAGCAGATACGCAGTATTTT. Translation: CATSRGTPAADTQYF.

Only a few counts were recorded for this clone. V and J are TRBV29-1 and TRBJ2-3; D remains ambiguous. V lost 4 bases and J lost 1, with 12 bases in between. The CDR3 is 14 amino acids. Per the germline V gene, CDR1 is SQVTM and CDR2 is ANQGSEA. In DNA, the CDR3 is TGCAGCGTTGCGCCCAATTTTGGCACAGATACGCAGTATTTT. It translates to CSVAPNFGTDTQYF.